These 2 T cell receptor beta chains came from one sample sequenced in a study of blood T cell repertoires in COVID-19. Sequencing used immunoSEQ multiplex PCR; TCRdb keeps in-frame clones, though not all of them. Altogether more than 300,000 clones are present, 86% being singletons, with the ten largest covering about 4.2%. Source material: PBMCs or T cells enriched from blood (not recorded which). The receptors shown here come from a young man who had recovered from COVID-19.

This sequence joins TRBV11-2 and TRBJ2-7, with D maybe TRBD1 (8 bases). V lost 5 bases to trimming and J lost 2 bases, with 19 bases between them. The V gene's germline CDR1 is SGHAT and CDR2 FQNNGV. CDR3 length: 16 amino acids. The CDR3 DNA sequence: TGTGCCAGCAGCATAACTACAGGGGGGGGCACCTACGAGCAGTACTTC. This sequence encodes CASSITTGGGTYEQYF.

The chain joins TRBV24-1 to TRBJ2-7; D is uncertain. The ends were cut back, 5 bases at V and 1 base at J, with 8 bases in the middle. CDR3 length equals 13 residues. Looked up from germline, CDR1 is KGHDR and CDR2 is SFDVKD. Here the CDR3 DNA reads TGTGCCACCAGTGGCGCCCGTTCCTACGAGCAGTACTTC. Translating it yields CATSGARSYEQYF.